This entry features one T cell receptor beta chain sequence. What it recognizes is unknown. V lost 0 bases and J lost 7, with 7 bases in between. CDR3 size: 11 residues. The germline CDR1 and CDR2 sequences are GTSNPN and SVGIG (reference sequence). This sample was included in a study of STAT5B mutations in CD4+ large granular lymphocyte leukemia. Study-wide results and limits: CD4-sorted patient repertoires seemed more clonal than healthy CD4+ repertoires. Top patient clones used TRBV06 genes more often: 8/27 versus 2/35 in controls. The CD4+ versus CD8+ T-LGLL clonality difference may reflect limited sample size.

The survey-level immunoSEQ assay was used. Method: immunoSEQ multiplex PCR; TCRdb's copy keeps in-frame clones and lacks some. This sample yields roughly 48,000 clones, of which roughly 72% are seen a single time; more than 1.5% belongs to the top ten. The receptor comes from a human donor in good health. V and J are TRBV30 and TRBJ2-7, with unresolved D. Sequenced material: CD4+ T cells from blood buffy coats. CDR3 coding DNA: TGTGCCTGGAGTGTAGGTGGAGAGCAGTACTTC. Translation gives CAWSVGGEQYF.